This T cell receptor (beta chain) was recorded in a study of CD8 T cells in ankylosing spondylitis (dated by TCRdb to about 2017). About the study as a whole: T cell receptor beta repertoires were profiled in healthy donors and ankylosing spondylitis patients so that disease-linked TCR variants could be found. The full study cohort comprised about 24 ankylosing spondylitis patients and over 95 healthy donors. Peripheral blood was sampled, and synovial fluid was also collected from ankylosing spondylitis patients. Broader findings and caveats from the paper: The disease-linked clones showed a CD8+ phenotype and occurred at relatively low frequencies in peripheral blood. According to the report, matched synovial fluid samples from ankylosing spondylitis patients were significantly enriched for the disease-linked clones. A TCR beta motif made up of several highly homologous amino acid variants appeared to be characteristic of blood from ankylosing spondylitis patients. Some of the motif variants had been reported before in the synovial fluid and blood of reactive arthritis patients, a finding that suggests common disease-initiation mechanisms.

This clonotype has ten or more counts. Its antigen remains unidentified. Qualities for individual bases were not recorded, and no much larger clone is one base off. From its cysteine to its phenylalanine, the CDR3 spans 14 amino acids. CDR3 DNA only is kept here, 42 bases in frame from base 1. After removal of 3 bases from V and 4 bases from J, the junction retains 6 bases not matched to a gene. CDR1 and CDR2 are drawn from the germline V gene: MDHEN, SYDVKM. Sequencing relied on an Illumina HiSeq 2500. Quantitative 5'-RACE with molecular barcodes was the method used to prepare the TCR beta libraries. The authors' pipeline ran thus. Disease-linked TCR variants were identified with a new computational method built on a probabilistic model of VDJ rearrangement. In-frame beta chains were kept once TCRdb had trimmed the public reads at Q25 with fastp and called clones with MiXCR. All rows with the same CDR3 protein become a single entry with the most common DNA and genes. TCRdb, rather than the study authors, made the V and J calls. The sample contains 200,000 to 250,000 distinct CDR3 sequences, 7.3% of them found a single time. Of the sample, 13% to 15% falls within the top ten clones.

The material sequenced was blood, either unsorted or a sorted T cell fraction (not recorded which). The chain is made from TRBV28 and TRBJ2-7; 7 central nucleotides agree with TRBD2. The sequence was collected from a male donor with ankylosing spondylitis. The CDR3 region: CASSLRRELYEQYF. The DNA sequence reads TGTGCCAGCAGTTTGAGGCGGGAGTTGTACGAGCAGTACTTC.